This T cell receptor (beta chain) was observed in a study of cytomegalovirus exposure and HLA in healthy donors. V dropped 0 bases and J dropped 3 bases, with 10 bases sitting between them. Germline V gives CDR1 SGDLS, CDR2 YYNGEE. The CDR3 runs to 15 residues. The data were produced by immunoSEQ multiplex PCR, yet TCRdb's version contains in-frame clones alone and is incomplete. Of about 150,000 clones listed, 86% are singletons. About this clone: No antigen is known for it.

Study findings and constraints: Most TCR sequences proved rare, with some public TCRs found in many donors. Altogether, 164 TCR beta chains were recorded as cytomegalovirus-associated. Cytomegalovirus status, reportedly, was diagnosed with high specificity and sensitivity by the classifier.

V usage is TRBV9 and J usage is TRBJ2-1, with D tentatively TRBD1 (6 bases). Sequenced: PBMCs. The sequence derives from a man in his late teens or twenties in good health and CMV-seropositive. The CDR3 loop is CASSVETGRYNEQFF. CDR3 coding DNA: TGTGCCAGCAGCGTAGAAACAGGGCGCTACAATGAGCAGTTCTTC.